This T cell receptor beta chain was recorded in a study of CD8 T cells in ankylosing spondylitis. This CDR3 contains 14 residues. Looked up from germline, CDR1 is SGHTA and CDR2 is FQGNSA. Trimming took off 1 base at V and 6 bases at J, with 10 bases between the two ends. TCRdb reprocessed the 5' RACE reads via MiXCR and lists one record per CDR3 protein. The repertoire holds about 440,000 distinct CDR3 sequences, about 15% seen once, with just over 1% in the top ten. Points from the study as a whole: The authors reported significant enrichment of disease-linked clones in matched ankylosing spondylitis synovial fluid. It appeared that ankylosing spondylitis blood was characterized by a TCR beta motif of about eight highly homologous variants.

A note on this clonotype: Its antigen is not identified.

J is TRBJ2-1 and V is TRBV7-2, with D tentatively TRBD1 (6 bases). The sequenced sample was blood, either unsorted or a sorted T cell fraction (not recorded which). The clonotype comes from a male donor with ankylosing spondylitis. The CDR3 here is CASSLVLGANEQFF. CDR3 bases: TGTGCCAGCAGCTTAGTTTTGGGGGCCAATGAGCAGTTCTTC.